This entry lists 4 T cell receptor beta chains sequenced from one sample in a study of immune heterogeneity within non-small cell lung tumors. CDR3 of TCR beta was amplified by multiplex PCR that used 32 V and 13 J primers. MiXCR was run by TCRdb on the multiplex PCR reads, yielding one entry per CDR3 protein. The repertoire holds fewer than 1,500 distinct CDR3 sequences, with roughly 32% as singletons. Per sample, about 600 ng of bulk tumor genomic DNA was the template used. Every primary tumor yielded several biopsies, spaced far apart, that were taken during surgery. Enrolled patients presented with newly diagnosed, previously untreated non-small cell lung cancer and underwent curative surgery. Material: lung tumor tissue. The source of these receptors is a man aged 60-69 years with non-small cell lung cancer.

The chain links TRBV10-3 to TRBJ2-1; TRBD1 agrees at 11 bases. V shed 7 bases and J 7 bases; nucleotides not matched to a gene: 9. Germline values: CDR1 ENHRY, CDR2 SYGVKD. The CDR3 length is 15 residues. The CDR3 loop is CAITGGQGAINEQFF. CDR3 nucleotides: TGTGCCATCACTGGAGGACAGGGGGCGATTAATGAGCAGTTCTTC.

Within the sample, this clonotype is medium-sized. This chain uses TRBV12-3 or TRBV12-4 with TRBJ1-4; 7 bases align to TRBD1. J lost 0 bases, V lost 5 bases, and 0 bases had no gene match. This CDR3 contains 14 residues. The CDR3 DNA is TGTGCCAGCAGTCAGGGGGCAACTAATGAAAAACTGTTTTTT. It specifies CASSQGATNEKLFF.

The chain uses TRBV9 and TRBJ1-1, with D perhaps TRBD1 (5 bases). V lost 1 base and J 3 bases, leaving 28 bases between the germline ends. The germline V gene has CDR1 SGDLS and CDR2 YYNGEE. There are 20 residues in the CDR3. This CDR3 is CASSVSPYGGVRTRDTEAFF. CDR3 nucleotide sequence: TGTGCCAGCAGCGTAAGCCCTTACGGAGGGGTGAGGACCAGGGACACTGAAGCTTTCTTT.

This clonotype was counted once. The V gene is TRBV5-1, the J gene TRBJ2-6, with 7 bases lining up with TRBD2. This CDR3 has 18 amino acids. The germline V gene encodes CDR1 SGHRS and CDR2 YFSETQ. The V gene end was trimmed by 2 bases and the J gene end by 3 bases; junction bases not matched to a gene: 11. Here the CDR3 reads CASSLTSGTRIGANVLTF. The CDR3 DNA reads as TGCGCCAGCAGCTTAACAAGCGGGACCAGAATTGGGGCCAACGTCCTGACTTTC.